The 21 T cell receptor beta chains reported below all come from one sample, sequenced in a study of control samples from healthy donors and cancer patients. TCRdb's copy holds only in-frame clones and misses some; the assay was immunoSEQ multiplex PCR. The sample includes about 220,000 clones, 90% to 95% of them seen just once. Sample: blood. The receptors originated from a man aged 45-65 years in good health.

The chain carries TRBV7-2 and TRBJ2-5; D call uncertain. CDR3 length equals 14 residues. Looked up from germline, CDR1 is SGHTA and CDR2 is FQGNSA. V shed 3 bases and J shed 0 bases, with 8 bases lying between them. In DNA, the CDR3 is TGTGCCAGCAGCTTCCGCCGGTACCAAGAGACCCAGTACTTC. It specifies CASSFRRYQETQYF.

As DNA, the CDR3 is TGTGCCAGTTCTCCGTACACTGAAGCTTTCTTT. It is translated as CASSPYTEAFF. This rearrangement joins TRBV2 to TRBJ1-1, with D unresolved. Germline assignment: CDR1 SNHLY and CDR2 FYNNEI. Trimming took off 9 bases at V and 3 bases at J, with 8 bases between the two ends. The CDR3 runs 11 residues. The complete variable domain, with remaining parts taken from reference TRBV2 and TRBJ1-1, reads EPEVTQTPSHQVTQMGQEVILRCVPISNHLYFYWYRQILGQKVEFLVSFYNNEISEKSEIFDDQFSVERPDGSNFTLKIRSTKLEDSAMYFCASSPYTEAFFGQGTRLTVV.

The chain has TRBV5-1 and TRBJ2-5; possible D gene TRBD2, 5 bases. The germline V gene encodes CDR1 SGHRS and CDR2 YFSETQ. CDR3 length: 14 residues. V was shortened by 2 bases and J by 3 bases, with 11 bases between the two germline ends. CDR3 in amino acids: CASSFFTGEETQYF. The CDR3 bases are TGCGCCAGCAGCTTCTTTACCGGGGAAGAGACCCAGTACTTC.

The V gene is TRBV11-2, the J gene TRBJ2-2, with 11 bases matching TRBD2. With V trimmed by 1 base and J by 5 bases, 0 bases remained unmatched. Germline V lookup: CDR1 SGHAT, CDR2 FQNNGV. This CDR3 contains 15 residues. CDR3 amino acids: CASSLASGGTGELFF. The CDR3 bases are TGTGCCAGCAGCTTAGCTAGCGGGGGGACCGGGGAGCTGTTTTTT.

The chain joins TRBV18 to TRBJ1-4; 11 bases align to TRBD1. V lost 5 bases and J lost 7; bases outside the gene matches: 6. Germline V gene data show CDR1 as KGHSH and CDR2 as LQKENI. The CDR3 is 15 amino acids. The DNA of the CDR3 is TGTGCCAGCTCAGGGACAGGGGGACGCGGTGAAAAACTGTTTTTT. Protein product: CASSGTGGRGEKLFF.

The chain links TRBV18 to TRBJ2-6; D is tentatively TRBD1 or TRBD2 (6 bases each). Trimming removed 3 bases from V and 2 bases from J, with 11 bases in between. Germline V lookup: CDR1 KGHSH, CDR2 LQKENI. The CDR3 runs 16 residues. CDR3 region: CASSPTGGAGANVLTF. The DNA for the CDR3 is TGTGCCAGCTCACCGACAGGCGGGGCTGGGGCCAACGTCCTGACTTTC.

This chain connects TRBV27 to TRBJ1-2; 7 bases fit TRBD1. The CDR3 length is 16 residues. With 5 bases clipped from V and 7 bases from J, the junction kept 16 bases outside the gene matches. The germline V gene encodes CDR1 MNHEY and CDR2 SMNVEV (reference sequence). CDR3 nucleotides: TGTGCCAGCAGTCCGACCCCTCGGGACAGAGCCTCTGGCTACACCTTC. Its protein is CASSPTPRDRASGYTF.

This chain links TRBV7-3 with TRBJ2-5, with TRBD1 identical over 9 bases. This CDR3 is 14 amino acids long. After removal of 4 bases from V and 1 base from J, the junction contained 1 base not matched to a gene. The V gene's germline CDR1 is SGHTA and CDR2 FQGTGA. The CDR3 region is CASSSTGGQETQYF. The CDR3 DNA reads TGTGCCAGCAGCTCGACAGGGGGCCAAGAGACCCAGTACTTC.

This sequence joins TRBV5-1 and TRBJ2-2, with 8 nucleotides matching TRBD2. V lost 4 bases to trimming and J lost 6 bases; unmatched junction nucleotides: 5. The germline V gene has CDR1 SGHRS and CDR2 YFSETQ. The length of the CDR3 is 14 residues. CDR3 nucleotides: TGCGCCAGCAGCACGGGGGGGGCCGCCGGGGAGCTGTTTTTT. This sequence encodes CASSTGGAAGELFF.

The V and J genes are TRBV21-1 and TRBJ1-5. TRBV21-1 is an annotated pseudogene. This CDR3 is built from 17 residues. CDR3 DNA: TGTGCCAGCAGCAAAGAGGTTCCGAACTATAGCAATCAGCCCCAGCATTTT. It codes for CASSKEVPNYSNQPQHF.

Points on this clone: Other DNA variants within this sample encode the same CDR3. The CDR3 DNA is TGTGCCAGCAGCCAAGTGAACACTGAAGCTTTCTTT. It is translated as CASSQVNTEAFF. This chain uses TRBV3-1 (or the pseudogene TRBV3-2) with TRBJ1-1, with D hard to call. CDR1 and CDR2 from the germline V gene are LGHDT and YNNKEL (reference sequence). V lost 1 base to trimming and J lost 0 bases, with 0 bases between them. There are 12 residues in the CDR3.

This chain's CDR3 is CAWSHGGEAFF. The CDR3, as DNA: TGTGCCTGGAGTCACGGGGGCGAAGCTTTCTTT. The gene calls are TRBV30 and TRBJ1-1; D possibly corresponds to TRBD1 (6 bases). With 2 bases removed from V and 8 bases from J, the gap between germline ends came to 9 bases. The germline V gene has CDR1 GTSNPN and CDR2 SVGIG (reference sequence). This CDR3 comprises 11 residues.

V usage is TRBV18 and J usage is TRBJ1-1; tentative D call: TRBD1 (5 bases). Germline lookup yields CDR1 KGHSH and CDR2 LQKENI. The CDR3 spans 14 residues. V shed 2 bases and J shed 4 bases, with 11 bases lying between them. The CDR3 is CASSPNLGATEAFF. As DNA, the CDR3 is TGTGCCAGCTCACCAAACCTCGGGGCCACTGAAGCTTTCTTT. Filled out from reference TRBV18 and TRBJ1-1, the complete variable domain reads NAGVMQNPRHLVRRRGQEARLRCSPMKGHSHVYWYRQLPEEGLKFMVYLQKENIIDESGMPKERFSAEFPKEGPSILRIQQVVRGDSAAYFCASSPNLGATEAFFGQGTRLTVV.

This clone appeared a single time. An end of the junction does not agree with germline; a read error may underlie this. This chain joins TRBV7-7 and TRBJ2-5; D possibly matches TRBD1 or TRBD2 (5 bases each). The CDR3 is 14 amino acids. Per germline, CDR1 SSHAT and CDR2 FNYEAQ (reference sequence). CDR3 coding DNA: TGTGCTAGCAGCTCCGGGACGTCCCAAGAGACCCAGTACTTC. Residues: CASSSGTSQETQYF.

V gene TRBV28 combines with J gene TRBJ1-2, with 9 bases matching TRBD1. The CDR3 runs to 17 residues. The junction had 12 bases not matched to a gene; V was cut back by 4 bases and J by 3 bases. Germline assignment: CDR1 MDHEN and CDR2 SYDVKM. The CDR3 bases are TGTGCCAGCAGTTCGGACAGGGGTGCTTTCAATTACTATGGCTACACCTTC. Its translation is CASSSDRGAFNYYGYTF.

The chain employs TRBV27 and TRBJ2-5; D not certain. The CDR3 runs 14 residues. With 5 bases removed from V and 5 bases from J, the gap between germline ends came to 15 bases. Germline loops: CDR1 MNHEY, CDR2 SMNVEV (reference sequence). CDR3 region: CASSPYTGGETQYF. CDR3 in DNA: TGTGCCAGCAGTCCATACACGGGTGGCGAGACCCAGTACTTC.

The rearrangement uses TRBV7-8 and TRBJ2-7; the match to TRBD1 covers 8 bases. The CDR3 has 14 amino acids. Germline CDR1 SGHVS, CDR2 FQNEAQ. Trimming removed 5 bases from V and 3 bases from J; junction bases left unmatched: 6. This chain's CDR3 is CASSRGTGGYEQYV. The CDR3 nucleotides read TGTGCCAGCAGCCGCGGTACAGGGGGCTACGAGCAGTACGTC.

This chain joins TRBV7-2 and TRBJ1-2; D is undetermined. This CDR3 region has 17 residues. V was trimmed by 3 bases and J by 8 bases, leaving 25 bases between them. The germline V gene has CDR1 SGHTA and CDR2 FQGNSA. CDR3 sequence: CASSFALLTGLSGGYTF. CDR3 bases: TGTGCCAGCAGCTTCGCGCTGTTAACCGGACTGAGCGGCGGCTACACCTTC.

V and J are TRBV7-2 and TRBJ1-3; no definite D call. V was pared by 5 bases and J by 0 bases, with 8 bases between. CDR3 length: 14 amino acids. CDR1 and CDR2 (germline): SGHTA, FQGNSA. The CDR3 spells CASSPEASGNTIYF. The CDR3 DNA sequence: TGTGCCAGCAGCCCGGAGGCCTCTGGAAACACCATATATTTT. Full variable domain (remainder filled in from reference TRBV7-2 and TRBJ1-3): GAGVSQSPSNKVTEKGKDVELRCDPISGHTALYWYRQSLGQGLEFLIYFQGNSAPDKSGLPSDRFSAERTGGSVSTLTIQRTQQEDSAVYLCASSPEASGNTIYFGEGSWLTVV.

With respect to this clone: The sample contains more than one DNA sequence encoding this CDR3. As DNA, the CDR3 is TGTGCCAGCAGTTACTCCCGGGGAAGCACAGATACGCAGTATTTT. It encodes CASSYSRGSTDTQYF. The V gene is TRBV6-5, the J gene TRBJ2-3, with D maybe TRBD2 (5 bases). Germline V lookup: CDR1 MNHEY, CDR2 SVGAGI. The V end lost 0 bases, the J end lost 0 bases, and 7 bases lay between the germline ends. The CDR3 consists of 15 residues.

The chain employs TRBV19 and TRBJ2-5, with D possibly called TRBD1 or TRBD2 (5 bases each). The CDR3 extends over 16 amino acids. Germline V gene sequence: CDR1 LNHDA, CDR2 SQIVND (reference sequence). Trimming took 1 base from V and 4 from J, leaving 16 bases between them. CDR3 sequence reads: CASSIVGEGNLETQYF. The CDR3 DNA follows: TGTGCCAGTAGTATAGTGGGAGAGGGGAATTTAGAGACCCAGTACTTC.